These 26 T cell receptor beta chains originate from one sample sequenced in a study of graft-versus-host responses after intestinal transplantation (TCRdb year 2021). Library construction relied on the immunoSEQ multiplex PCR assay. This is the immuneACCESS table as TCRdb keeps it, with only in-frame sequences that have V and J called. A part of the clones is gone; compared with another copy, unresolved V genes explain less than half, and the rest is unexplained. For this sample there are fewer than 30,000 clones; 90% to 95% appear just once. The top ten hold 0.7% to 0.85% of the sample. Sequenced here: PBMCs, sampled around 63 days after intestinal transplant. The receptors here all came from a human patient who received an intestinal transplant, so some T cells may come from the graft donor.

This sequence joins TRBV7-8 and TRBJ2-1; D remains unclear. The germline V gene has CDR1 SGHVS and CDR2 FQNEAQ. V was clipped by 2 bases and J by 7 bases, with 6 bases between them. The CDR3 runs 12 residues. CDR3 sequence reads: CASSLTGNEQFF. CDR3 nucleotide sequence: TGTGCCAGCAGCTTAACGGGTAATGAGCAGTTCTTC.

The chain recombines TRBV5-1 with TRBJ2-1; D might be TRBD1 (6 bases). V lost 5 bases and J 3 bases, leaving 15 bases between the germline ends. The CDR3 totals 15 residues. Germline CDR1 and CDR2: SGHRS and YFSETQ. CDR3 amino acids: CASRITWTDYNEQFF. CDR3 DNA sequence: TGCGCCAGCAGAATAACCTGGACAGACTACAATGAGCAGTTCTTC.

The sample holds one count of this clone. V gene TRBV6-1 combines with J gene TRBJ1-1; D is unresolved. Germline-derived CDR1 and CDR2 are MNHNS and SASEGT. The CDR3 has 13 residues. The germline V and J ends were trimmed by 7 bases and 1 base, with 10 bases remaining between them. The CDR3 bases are TGTGCCAGCAATTTCGACTGGAACACTGAAGCTTTCTTT. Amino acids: CASNFDWNTEAFF.

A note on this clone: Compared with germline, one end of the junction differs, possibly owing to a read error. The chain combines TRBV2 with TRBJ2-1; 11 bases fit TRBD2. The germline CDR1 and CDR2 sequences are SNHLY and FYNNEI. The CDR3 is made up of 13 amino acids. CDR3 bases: TGTGCCAGCGCGGCGGTAGCGGGGGGGCCGAGTGTCTTC. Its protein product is CASAAVAGGPSVF.

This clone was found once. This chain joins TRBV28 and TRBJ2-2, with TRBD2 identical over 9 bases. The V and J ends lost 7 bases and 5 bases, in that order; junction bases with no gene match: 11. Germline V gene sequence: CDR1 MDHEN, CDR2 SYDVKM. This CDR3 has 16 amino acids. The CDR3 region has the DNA TGTGCCAGCAAGACTAGCGGACCCCCGGGTACCGGGGAGCTGTTTTTT. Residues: CASKTSGPPGTGELFF.

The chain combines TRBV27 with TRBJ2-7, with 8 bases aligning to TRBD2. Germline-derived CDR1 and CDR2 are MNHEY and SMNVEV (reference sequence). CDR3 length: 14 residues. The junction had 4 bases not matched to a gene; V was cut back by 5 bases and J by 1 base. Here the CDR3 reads CASSRSGESYEQYF. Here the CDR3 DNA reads TGTGCCAGCAGTCGTAGCGGGGAATCCTACGAGCAGTACTTC.

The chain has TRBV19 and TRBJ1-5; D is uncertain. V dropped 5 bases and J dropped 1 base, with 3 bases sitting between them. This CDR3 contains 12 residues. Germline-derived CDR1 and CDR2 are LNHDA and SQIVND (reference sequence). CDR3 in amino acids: CASSASNQPQHF. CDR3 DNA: TGTGCCAGTAGTGCCAGCAATCAGCCCCAGCATTTT.

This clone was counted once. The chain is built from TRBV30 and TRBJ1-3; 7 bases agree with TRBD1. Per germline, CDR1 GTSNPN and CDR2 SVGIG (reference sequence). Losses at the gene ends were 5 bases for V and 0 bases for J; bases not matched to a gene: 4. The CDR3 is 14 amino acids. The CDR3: CAWDWDSSGNTIYF. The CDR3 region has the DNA TGTGCCTGGGATTGGGACAGCTCTGGAAACACCATATATTTT. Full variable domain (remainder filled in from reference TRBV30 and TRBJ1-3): SQTIHQWPATLVQPVGSPLSLECTVEGTSNPNLYWYRQAAGRGLQLLFYSVGIGQISSEVPQNLSASRPQDRQFILSSKKLLLSDSGFYLCAWDWDSSGNTIYFGEGSWLTVV.

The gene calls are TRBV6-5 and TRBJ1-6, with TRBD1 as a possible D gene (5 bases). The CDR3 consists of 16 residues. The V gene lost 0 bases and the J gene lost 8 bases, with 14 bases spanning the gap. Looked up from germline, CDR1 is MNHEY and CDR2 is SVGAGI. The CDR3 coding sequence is TGTGCCAGCAGTTACTCTCGGGTAGAGGGGTATTCACCCCTCCACTTT. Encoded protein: CASSYSRVEGYSPLHF.

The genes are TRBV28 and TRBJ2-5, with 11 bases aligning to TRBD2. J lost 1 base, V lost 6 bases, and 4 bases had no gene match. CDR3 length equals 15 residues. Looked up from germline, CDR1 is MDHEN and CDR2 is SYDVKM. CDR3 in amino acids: CASSWTSGPQETQYF. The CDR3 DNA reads TGTGCCAGCAGCTGGACTAGCGGGCCCCAAGAGACCCAGTACTTC.

The CDR3 sequence is CASSLPEADEQFF. The CDR3 nucleotides are TGTGCCAGCAGCTTGCCGGAGGCGGATGAGCAGTTCTTC. The rearrangement links TRBV5-8 to TRBJ2-1; D is possibly TRBD2 (5 bases). Deletions cut 1 base from V and 8 bases from J, with 10 bases between. Per the germline V gene, CDR1 is SGHTS and CDR2 is YDEGEE. CDR3 size: 13 residues.

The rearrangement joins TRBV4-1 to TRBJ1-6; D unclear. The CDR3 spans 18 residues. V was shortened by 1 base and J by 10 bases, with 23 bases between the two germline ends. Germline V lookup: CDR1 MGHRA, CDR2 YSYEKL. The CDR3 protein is CASSQAPWEVWDHSPLHF. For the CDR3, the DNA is TGCGCCAGCAGCCAAGCCCCCTGGGAGGTCTGGGATCACTCACCCCTCCACTTT.

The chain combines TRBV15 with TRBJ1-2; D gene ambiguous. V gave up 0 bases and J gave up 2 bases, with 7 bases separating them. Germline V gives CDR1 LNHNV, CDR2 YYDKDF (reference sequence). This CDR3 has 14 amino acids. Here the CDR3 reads CATSRDLGNYGYTF. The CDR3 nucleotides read TGTGCCACCAGCAGAGATCTAGGAAACTATGGCTACACCTTC.

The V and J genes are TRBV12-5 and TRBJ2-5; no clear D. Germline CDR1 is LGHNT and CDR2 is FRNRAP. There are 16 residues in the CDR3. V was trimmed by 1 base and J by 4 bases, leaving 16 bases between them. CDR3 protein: CASGLGLGFEGETQYF. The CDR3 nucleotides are TGTGCTAGTGGTTTGGGGTTAGGGTTTGAAGGAGAGACCCAGTACTTC.

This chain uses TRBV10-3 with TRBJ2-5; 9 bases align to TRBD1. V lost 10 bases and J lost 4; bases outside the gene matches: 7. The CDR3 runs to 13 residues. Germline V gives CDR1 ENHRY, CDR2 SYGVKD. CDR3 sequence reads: CATRTGVRETQYF. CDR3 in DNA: TGTGCCACCAGGACAGGGGTAAGAGAGACCCAGTACTTC.

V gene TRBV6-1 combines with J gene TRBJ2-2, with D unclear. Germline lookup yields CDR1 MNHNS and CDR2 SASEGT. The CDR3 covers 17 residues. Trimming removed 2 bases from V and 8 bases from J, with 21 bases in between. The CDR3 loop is CASSEMLFVAFGGELFF. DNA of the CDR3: TGTGCCAGCAGTGAAATGTTGTTTGTGGCGTTCGGGGGGGAGCTGTTTTTT.

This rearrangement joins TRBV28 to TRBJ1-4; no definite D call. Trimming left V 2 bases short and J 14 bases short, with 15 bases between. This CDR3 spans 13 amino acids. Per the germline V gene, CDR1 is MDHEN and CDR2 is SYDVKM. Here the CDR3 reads CASSLRAKGKLFF. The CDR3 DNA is TGTGCCAGCAGTTTACGGGCTAAAGGGAAGCTGTTTTTT.

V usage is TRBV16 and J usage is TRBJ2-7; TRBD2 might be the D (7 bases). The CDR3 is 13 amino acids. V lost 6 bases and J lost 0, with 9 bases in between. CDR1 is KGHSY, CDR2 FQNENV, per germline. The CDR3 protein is CASRGGGSYEQYF. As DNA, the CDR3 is TGTGCCAGCAGAGGGGGGGGCTCCTACGAGCAGTACTTC.

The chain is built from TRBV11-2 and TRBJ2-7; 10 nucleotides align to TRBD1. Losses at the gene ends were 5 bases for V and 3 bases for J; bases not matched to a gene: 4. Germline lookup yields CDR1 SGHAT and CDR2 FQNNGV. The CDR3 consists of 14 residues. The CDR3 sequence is CASSPGQGSYEQYF. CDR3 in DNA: TGTGCCAGCAGCCCGGGACAGGGGAGCTACGAGCAGTACTTC.

CDR3 loop: CASSLAEGYNEQFF. The CDR3 DNA follows: TGTGCCAGCAGCTTAGCGGAAGGATACAATGAGCAGTTCTTC. The genes are TRBV7-6 and TRBJ2-1; no reliable D call. The CDR3 is 14 residues long. CDR1 and CDR2 from the germline V gene are SGHVS and FNYEAQ. The germline V and J ends were trimmed by 0 bases and 4 bases, with 7 bases remaining between them.

The CDR3: CASGLVPGTPRYQPQHF. CDR3 DNA: TGTGCTAGTGGTTTGGTACCGGGGACACCAAGATATCAGCCCCAGCATTTT. The J gene is TRBJ1-5, the V gene TRBV12-5; maybe TRBD1 (6 bases). The CDR3 totals 17 residues. Germline CDR1 reads LGHNT; CDR2 reads FRNRAP. V was clipped by 0 bases and J by 5 bases, with 17 bases between them.

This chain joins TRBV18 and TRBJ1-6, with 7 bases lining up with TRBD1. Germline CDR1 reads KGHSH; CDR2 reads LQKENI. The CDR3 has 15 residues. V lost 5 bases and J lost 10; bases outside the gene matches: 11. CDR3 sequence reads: CASSDRDSTRSPLHF. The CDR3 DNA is TGTGCCAGCTCAGACCGGGACAGTACACGCTCACCCCTCCACTTT.

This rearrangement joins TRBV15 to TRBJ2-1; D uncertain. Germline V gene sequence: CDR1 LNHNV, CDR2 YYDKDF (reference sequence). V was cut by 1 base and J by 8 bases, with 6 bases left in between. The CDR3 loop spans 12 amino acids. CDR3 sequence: CATSRGRYEQFF. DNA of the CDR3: TGTGCCACCAGCAGAGGACGGTATGAGCAGTTCTTC.

CDR3 nucleotide sequence: TGTGCCAGCAGCGAACAGGGCGTAATTACCGGGGAGCTGTTTTTT. Translating gives CASSEQGVITGELFF. This sequence joins TRBV28 and TRBJ2-2; maybe TRBD1 (6 bases). This CDR3 has 15 residues. Trimming cost V 6 bases and J 5 bases, with 16 bases left between them. Germline V gene lookup returns CDR1 MDHEN and CDR2 SYDVKM.

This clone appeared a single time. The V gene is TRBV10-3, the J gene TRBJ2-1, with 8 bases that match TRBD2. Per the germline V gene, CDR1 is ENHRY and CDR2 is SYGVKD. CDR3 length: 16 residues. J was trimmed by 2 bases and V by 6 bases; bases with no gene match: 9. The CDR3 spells CAIRGSGTSPYNEQFF. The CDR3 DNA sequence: TGTGCCATCAGGGGTAGCGGGACGAGCCCCTACAATGAGCAGTTCTTC.

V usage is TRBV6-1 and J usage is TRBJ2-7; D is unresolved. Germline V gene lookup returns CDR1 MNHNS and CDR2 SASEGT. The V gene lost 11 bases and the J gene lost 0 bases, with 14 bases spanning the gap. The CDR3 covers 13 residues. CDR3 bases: TGTGCCGGCAAATCGCCTTTCTCCTACGAGCAGTACTTC. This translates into CAGKSPFSYEQYF.